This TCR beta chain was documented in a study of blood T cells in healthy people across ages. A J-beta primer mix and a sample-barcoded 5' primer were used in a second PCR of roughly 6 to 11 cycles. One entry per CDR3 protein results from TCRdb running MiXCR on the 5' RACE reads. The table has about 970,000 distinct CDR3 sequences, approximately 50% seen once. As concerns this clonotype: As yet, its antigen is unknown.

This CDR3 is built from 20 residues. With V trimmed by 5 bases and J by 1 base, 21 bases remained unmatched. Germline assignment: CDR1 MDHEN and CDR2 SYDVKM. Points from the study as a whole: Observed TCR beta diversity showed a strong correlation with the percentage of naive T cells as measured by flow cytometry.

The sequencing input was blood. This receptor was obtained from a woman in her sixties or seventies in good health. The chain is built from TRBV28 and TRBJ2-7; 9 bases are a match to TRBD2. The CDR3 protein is CASSHRFSKVSSGTSYEQYF. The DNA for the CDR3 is TGTGCCAGCAGTCATCGTTTCAGTAAAGTCTCTAGCGGGACTTCCTACGAGCAGTACTTC.